The 11 T cell receptor beta chains given below trace back to one sample, sequenced in a study of blood T cell repertoires in COVID-19 (dated by TCRdb to between 2020 and 2021). The protocol used for the library was the immunoSEQ multiplex PCR assay. TCRdb's version of the immuneACCESS table is confined to in-frame rearrangements and falls short of the full clone set. An unresolved V gene accounts for under half of the shortfall where checked; the remainder is of unknown origin. The sample table lists under 300,000 clones, about nine tenths of them with a count of one. Clones ranked in the top ten supply over 0.8% of the sample. Material: peripheral blood. Source of these receptors: a man aged 30 to 45 with COVID-19, enrolled during active disease.

In DNA, the CDR3 is TGTGCCAGCAGCTTGGGACTAGCCCTCGATGAGCAGTTCTTC. Translating it yields CASSLGLALDEQFF. The J gene is TRBJ2-1, the V gene TRBV11-2, with 9 bases matching TRBD2. V was pared by 3 bases and J by 8 bases, with 5 bases of the junction left unmatched. The CDR3 has 14 amino acids. Germline V CDR1 and CDR2: SGHAT, FQNNGV. The variable domain in full, with the rest retrieved from reference TRBV11-2 and TRBJ2-1, is EAGVAQSPRYKIIEKRQSVAFWCNPISGHATLYWYQQILGQGPKLLIQFQNNGVVDDSQLPKDRFSAERLKGVDSTLKIQPAKLEDSAVYLCASSLGLALDEQFFGPGTRLTVL.

The J gene is TRBJ1-3, the V gene TRBV6-5, with a weak D call TRBD1 (5 bases). This CDR3 comprises 13 residues. Per the germline V gene, CDR1 is MNHEY and CDR2 is SVGAGI. Trimming took off 11 bases at V and 3 bases at J, with 14 bases between the two ends. CDR3 sequence reads: CAGGAPLGNTIYF. The CDR3 bases are TGTGCCGGCGGGGCGCCGCTTGGAAACACCATATATTTT.

J is TRBJ1-2 and V is TRBV7-9; 8 bases line up with TRBD1. The CDR3 consists of 16 residues. Trimming took 1 base from V and 5 from J; bases not matched to a gene: 9. Germline CDR1 is SEHNR and CDR2 is FQNEAQ (reference sequence). CDR3 protein: CASSLDQGARGYGYTF. The CDR3 bases are TGTGCCAGCAGCTTAGACCAGGGGGCCCGGGGATATGGCTACACCTTC.

This clone occurred a few times. This chain uses TRBV19 with TRBJ2-7; 7 bases are a match to TRBD1. CDR3 length: 13 amino acids. Germline CDR1 reads LNHDA; CDR2 reads SQIVND (reference sequence). V dropped 5 bases and J dropped 6; count of bases not matched to a gene: 7. CDR3 sequence reads: CASSVATGTEQYF. Written as DNA, the CDR3 is TGTGCCAGTAGTGTCGCGACAGGGACCGAGCAGTACTTC.

The CDR3 reads CAWSVAVGGNSPLHF. The CDR3, as DNA: TGTGCCTGGAGTGTAGCCGTAGGGGGTAATTCACCCCTCCACTTT. The J gene is TRBJ1-6, the V gene TRBV30; a possible D gene is TRBD1 (6 bases). Trimming took off 0 bases at V and 6 bases at J, with 12 bases between the two ends. The CDR3 totals 15 residues. Germline V gene data show CDR1 as GTSNPN and CDR2 as SVGIG (reference sequence).

The CDR3 protein is CASSLITGDGYTF. CDR3 DNA: TGTGCCAGCAGCTTGATAACAGGGGATGGCTACACCTTC. The chain employs TRBV7-2 and TRBJ1-2, with TRBD1 identical over 7 bases. V lost 3 bases and J lost 6; bases outside the gene matches: 4. Germline loops: CDR1 SGHTA, CDR2 FQGNSA. There are 13 residues in the CDR3.

The chain combines TRBV5-1 with TRBJ1-1, with TRBD1 matching over 9 bases. After removal of 4 bases from V and 4 bases from J, the junction contained 5 bases not matched to a gene. The CDR3 is made up of 14 amino acids. The germline gives CDR1 SGHRS, CDR2 YFSETQ. In nucleotides, the CDR3 is TGCGCCAGCAGCGGCGGGACAGGGCCCACTGAAGCTTTCTTT. Its translation: CASSGGTGPTEAFF.

The genes are TRBV9 and TRBJ2-7; 9 nucleotides line up with TRBD2. Germline lookup yields CDR1 SGDLS and CDR2 YYNGEE. The CDR3 totals 15 residues. Trimming cost V 3 bases and J 6 bases; bases outside gene matches: 10. The CDR3 DNA follows: TGTGCCAGCAGCGCCGATCTCGCGGGGGGGCGCGAGCAGTACTTC. Protein product: CASSADLAGGREQYF.

The V call is TRBV30, the J call TRBJ1-2, with a weak D call TRBD1 (6 bases). The length of the CDR3 is 13 residues. The germline V gene encodes CDR1 GTSNPN and CDR2 SVGIG (reference sequence). Trimming left V 0 bases short and J 4 bases short, with 9 bases between. CDR3 amino acids: CAWSVGARYGYTF. The DNA of the CDR3 is TGTGCCTGGAGTGTGGGGGCTCGCTATGGCTACACCTTC.

The V call is TRBV19, the J call TRBJ1-6, with a possible D match to TRBD1 (5 bases). The ends were cut back, 8 bases at V and 5 bases at J, with 10 bases in the middle. The CDR3 contains 13 residues. Germline-derived CDR1 and CDR2 are LNHDA and SQIVND (reference sequence). CDR3: CASRTGDNSPLHF. DNA of the CDR3: TGTGCCAGTCGGACGGGGGATAATTCACCCCTCCACTTT.

J is TRBJ1-5 and V is TRBV19; 7 nucleotides match TRBD1. CDR3 length: 16 residues. CDR1 and CDR2 from the germline V gene are LNHDA and SQIVND (reference sequence). Trimming cost V 5 bases and J 2 bases; bases outside gene matches: 9. CDR3 nucleotide sequence: TGTGCCAGTAGTCCCGCCGACAGGGTTCGCAATCAGCCCCAGCATTTT. This encodes CASSPADRVRNQPQHF.